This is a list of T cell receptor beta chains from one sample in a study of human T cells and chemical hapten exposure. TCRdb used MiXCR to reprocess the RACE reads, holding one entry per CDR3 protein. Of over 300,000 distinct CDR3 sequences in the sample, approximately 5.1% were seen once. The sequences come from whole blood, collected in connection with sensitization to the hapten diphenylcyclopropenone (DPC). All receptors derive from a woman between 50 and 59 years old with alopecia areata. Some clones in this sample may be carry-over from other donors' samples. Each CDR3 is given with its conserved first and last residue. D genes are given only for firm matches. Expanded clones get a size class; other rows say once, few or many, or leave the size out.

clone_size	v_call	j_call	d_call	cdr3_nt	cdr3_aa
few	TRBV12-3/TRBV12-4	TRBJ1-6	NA	TGTGCCAGCAGCCCTTCCGGACGGGGGAATTCACCCCTCCACTTT	CASSPSGRGNSPLHF
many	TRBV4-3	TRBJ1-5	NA	TGCGCCAGCAGCCAAGATTTGGCATCCGGGCCCCAGCATTTT	CASSQDLASGPQHF
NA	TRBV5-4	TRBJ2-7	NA	TGTGCCAGCAGCTTCCCGCAGAGCCACGAGCAGTACTTC	CASSFPQSHEQYF
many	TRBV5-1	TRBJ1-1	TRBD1	TGCGCCAGCAGCTTGACAGGGGGCAGGAGCACTGAAGCTTTCTTT	CASSLTGGRSTEAFF
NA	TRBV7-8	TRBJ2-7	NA	TGTGCCAGCAGACTAGCTCGGGGTTACGAGCAGTACTTC	CASRLARGYEQYF
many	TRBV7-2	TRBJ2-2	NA	TGTGCCAGCAGCTTCCAGGGGAGATCCGGGGAGCTGTTTTTT	CASSFQGRSGELFF
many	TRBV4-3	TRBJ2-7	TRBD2	TGCGCCAGCAGCCACTCAGCGGGGCAGTACGAGCAGTACTTC	CASSHSAGQYEQYF
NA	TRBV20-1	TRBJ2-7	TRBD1	TGCAGTGCTCTTCATTTACAGGGGGCCTACGAGCAGTACTTC	CSALHLQGAYEQYF
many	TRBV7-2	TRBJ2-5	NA	TGTGCCAGCAGCTTAGCGGTTATCCGAGAGACCCAGTACTTC	CASSLAVIRETQYF
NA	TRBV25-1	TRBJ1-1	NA	TGTGCCACTTCTGGACAGCTGAACACTGAAGCTTTCTTT	CATSGQLNTEAFF
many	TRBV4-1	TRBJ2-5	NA	TGCGCCAGCAGCCAAGCCCGAGGCCGGGGGGCTGGCGGAGAGACCCAGTACTTC	CASSQARGRGAGGETQYF
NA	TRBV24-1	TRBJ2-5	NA	TGTGCCACCAGTGATGCCTCCGGGCCCAAAAGCGGGACCCAGTACTTC	CATSDASGPKSGTQYF
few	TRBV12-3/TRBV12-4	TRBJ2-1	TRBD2	TGTGCCAGCAGTCGGACTAGCGGGGGTTTTATTGAGCAGTTCTTC	CASSRTSGGFIEQFF
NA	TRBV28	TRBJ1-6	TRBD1	TGTGCCACCCAGGGGGCAAACTTCTCACCCCTCCACTTT	CATQGANFSPLHF
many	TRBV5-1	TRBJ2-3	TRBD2	TGCGCCAGCAGCTTGGAAGCGGGGGGTACGCAGTATTTT	CASSLEAGGTQYF
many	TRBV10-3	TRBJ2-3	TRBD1	TGTGCCATCAGGCCACAGGGGGCCATCGCAGATACGCAGTATTTT	CAIRPQGAIADTQYF
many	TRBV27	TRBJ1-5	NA	TGTGCCAGCAGTCCTAGACCGGGGGATCAGCCCCAGCATTTT	CASSPRPGDQPQHF
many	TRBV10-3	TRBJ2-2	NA	TGTGCCATCAGCCGAACTGGGGGAGGCGACACCGGGGAGCTGTTTTTT	CAISRTGGGDTGELFF
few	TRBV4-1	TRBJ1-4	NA	TGCGCCAGCAGCCAAGTATGGGCCTGGGGAAATGAAAAACTGTTTTTT	CASSQVWAWGNEKLFF
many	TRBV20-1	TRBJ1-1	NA	TGCAGTGCTAGGGGCGGGAACACTGAAGCTTTCTTT	CSARGGNTEAFF
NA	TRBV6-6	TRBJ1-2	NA	TGTGCCAGCAGTTACATAGGGAAGGGTGGCTACACCTTC	CASSYIGKGGYTF
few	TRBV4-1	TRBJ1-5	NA	TGCGCCAGCAATGGGGGGCCAGGGGATCAGCCCCAGCATTTT	CASNGGPGDQPQHF
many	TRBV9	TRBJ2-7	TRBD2	TGTGCCAGCAGCGTAGGGACTAGCGGGTACGAGCAGTACTTC	CASSVGTSGYEQYF
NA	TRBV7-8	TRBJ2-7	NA	TGTGCCAGCAGCCCCTTCGGGACGTTAGTCTACGAGCAGTACTTC	CASSPFGTLVYEQYF
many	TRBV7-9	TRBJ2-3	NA	TGTGCCAGCAGGAGGTCCGGGGGTGGCACAGATACGCAGTATTTT	CASRRSGGGTDTQYF
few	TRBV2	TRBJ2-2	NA	TGTGCCAGTCAGGGTACCGGGGAGCTGTTTTTT	CASQGTGELFF
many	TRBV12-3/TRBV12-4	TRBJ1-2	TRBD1	TGTGCCAGCAGTTCGACAGGGGGCGGCTATGGCTACACCTTC	CASSSTGGGYGYTF
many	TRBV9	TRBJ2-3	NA	TGTGCCAGCAGCGATTACTGGACAGGGTCTCAACTAGCGGCTAGCACAGATACGCAGTATTTT	CASSDYWTGSQLAASTDTQYF
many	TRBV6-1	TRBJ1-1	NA	TGTGCCAGCCGGTACGGGGGGCAAGGCACTGAAGCTTTCTTT	CASRYGGQGTEAFF
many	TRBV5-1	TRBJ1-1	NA	TGCGCCAGCAGCTTCAAGGGCATGAACACTGAAGCTTTCTTT	CASSFKGMNTEAFF
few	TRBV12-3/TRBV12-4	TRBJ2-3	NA	TGTGCCAGCAGTTTCCCCGGCGTGGATACGCAGTATTTT	CASSFPGVDTQYF
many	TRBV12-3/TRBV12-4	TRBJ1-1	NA	TGTGCCAGCAGTTTTACTGTGACTGAAGCTTTCTTT	CASSFTVTEAFF
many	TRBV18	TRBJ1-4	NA	TGTGCCAGCTCCCCGACAGGCGCGGCAACTAATGAAAAACTGTTTTTT	CASSPTGAATNEKLFF
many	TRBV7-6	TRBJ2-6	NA	TGTGCCAGCAGGGGCTCTGGGGCCAACGTCCTGACTTTC	CASRGSGANVLTF
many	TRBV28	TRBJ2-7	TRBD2	TGTGCCAGCTTCCCCGGGACTAGGGGCATCTACGAGCAGTACTTC	CASFPGTRGIYEQYF
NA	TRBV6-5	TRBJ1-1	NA	TGTGCCAGCAGGCGACGGGTGAACACTGAAGCTTTCTTT	CASRRRVNTEAFF
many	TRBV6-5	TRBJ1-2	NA	TGTGCCAGCCGAAGACAGGCCCTCTCTAACTATGGCTACACCTTC	CASRRQALSNYGYTF
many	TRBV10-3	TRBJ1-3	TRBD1	TGTGCCATCAATCCCGGGACAGGGAGCTCTGGAAACACCATATATTTT	CAINPGTGSSGNTIYF
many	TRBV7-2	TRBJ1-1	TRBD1	TGTGCCAGCAGCTCAAACAGGGGAACTGAAGCTTTCTTT	CASSSNRGTEAFF
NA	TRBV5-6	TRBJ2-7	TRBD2	TGTGCCAGCAGCCCCGACGGACTAGTAAAGACCGAGCAGTACTTC	CASSPDGLVKTEQYF
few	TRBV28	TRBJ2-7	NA	TGTGCCAGCAGTCCATTCATCAGCCCCACGGGCGAGCAGTACTTC	CASSPFISPTGEQYF
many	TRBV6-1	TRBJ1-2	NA	TGTGCCAGCAGTGCGATCGAGCAGAACTATGGCTACACCTTC	CASSAIEQNYGYTF
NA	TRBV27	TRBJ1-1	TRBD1	TGTGCCAGCAGTTTATCGAAGAGGGGGCCAGCTTTCTTT	CASSLSKRGPAFF
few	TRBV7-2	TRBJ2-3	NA	TGTGCCAGCAGCTTAGCGGCAGACATCTGGCGGAGCTCAGATACGCAGTATTTT	CASSLAADIWRSSDTQYF
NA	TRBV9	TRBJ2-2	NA	TGTGCCAGCAGGACTAACCCAAACACCGGGGAGCTGTTTTTT	CASRTNPNTGELFF
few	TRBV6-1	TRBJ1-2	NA	TGTGCCAGCAGTCGGGGTTTGACTAACTATGGCTACACCTTC	CASSRGLTNYGYTF
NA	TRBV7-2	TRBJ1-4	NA	TGTGCCAGCAGCTTCACACTGTTTTTT	CASSFTLFF
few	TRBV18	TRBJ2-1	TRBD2	TGTGCCAGCTCACAAGCGGGGGGGCACGATGAGCAGTTCTTC	CASSQAGGHDEQFF
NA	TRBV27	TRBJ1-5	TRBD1	TGTGCCAGCAGTTTTGGACAGGGGGCGAGGGGTCAGCCCCAGCATTTT	CASSFGQGARGQPQHF